The present entry profiles one TCR beta chain with its context. Its antigen remains undetermined. No base-level quality is on record; no much larger clone is a single base apart. Counted from cysteine to phenylalanine, this CDR3 has 15 amino acids. Only CDR3 DNA is held: 45 bases, read in frame from base 1. The germline V gene sets CDR1 to MDHEN and CDR2 to SYDVKM. For this chain, trimming is 2 bases at the V end and 3 bases at the J end, and the number of junction bases without a gene match is 5. One collaborating source in Seattle enrolled patients during active infection and followed them longitudinally through the course of disease. The collaborating institutions used their own protocols to collect whole blood in K2EDTA tubes. Collaborator samples were shipped for TCRbeta analysis as frozen whole blood, isolated PBMCs, or DNA extracted from either sample type. The sample is drawn from a study of blood T cell repertoires in COVID-19 (dated by TCRdb to about 2020). Concerning the study at large: Samples from collaborators originated in the United States, Italy and Spain and spanned both the acute and convalescent phases of COVID-19. The prospective study material was composed of cDNA or gDNA derived from T cells, B-cell-depleted T cells, or PBMCs. Subjects who had been exposed to COVID-19, were actively infected with it, or had recovered from it provided the deeply sampled blood TCRbeta repertoires that made up the dataset. A freely available public database, intended as a resource for researchers studying the immune response to SARS-CoV-2, is where the repertoires were released. Samples came from the ongoing ImmuneRACE study (first 160 participants) plus 1,254 subjects from 6 global collaborators. A de-identified subject ID, COVID-19 status, age in years and sex were almost always included in the sample metadata. Where available, HLA class I and class II types were taken from metadata supplied by the sample provider and were not determined by assay-based typing. Paper-wide results and their limitations: The quantity of clinical and demographic metadata differed by source and by participant and was supplied without curation.

The immunoSEQ Assay, a bias-controlled multiplex PCR, was used to amplify TCRbeta CDR3 regions from genomic DNA. The paper's data handling went like this. The number of nucleated cells in each sample was estimated from the amplification of reference gene primers within the assay. Sequence reads were collapsed and filtered to measure the absolute abundance of every unique TCRbeta CDR3 rearrangement. For each sample, productive Simpson clonality was calculated as the square root of Simpson's diversity index across productive rearrangements. In its TCRdb copy, this immuneACCESS table keeps in-frame sequences only and misses some clones. Where compared with another copy, unresolved V genes explain less than half of these, and the others have no known cause. V and J calls and clone size follow that table, whereas D and trimming were derived from the DNA. The sample contains about 290,000 clones, about 90% of them found a single time. In total, the top ten clones hold roughly 11% of the sample.

The receptor's source is a woman in her 30s with COVID-19, enrolled during active disease. The chain is made from TRBV28 and TRBJ2-7; 9 bases in the junction line up with TRBD2. Material for sequencing was peripheral blood. At the DNA level, the sequence is TGTGCCAGCAGTTTAGGAGCGGGGGGCGTCTACGAGCAGTACTTC. Its translation reads: CASSLGAGGVYEQYF.